This T cell receptor (beta chain) was obtained from a study of preoperative IRX-2 immunotherapy in early breast cancer. Profiled with immunoSEQ multiplex PCR; TCRdb holds only in-frame clones, not every one. There are roughly 29,000 clones in the sample; nearly 90% occur only once, and approximately 10% lies in the top ten. The treatment was: preoperative locoregional IRX-2 cytokine immunotherapy. Patients received preoperative, locoregional IRX-2 cytokine immunotherapy in a phase Ib study. V shed 4 bases, J shed 4 bases, and the junction held 7 bases outside the gene matches. There are 15 residues in the CDR3. Germline V gene sequence: CDR1 SGDLS, CDR2 YYNGEE.

The sample was taken from a patient treated with IRX-2 immunotherapy. The sequence was collected from a human donor with breast cancer. V usage is TRBV9 and J usage is TRBJ1-3; 8 positions agree with TRBD1. The DNA of the CDR3 is TGTGCCAGCAGCTCCCGGACAGGGCCGGGAAACACCATATATTTT. Translated, it gives CASSSRTGPGNTIYF. The entire variable domain, with the rest obtained from reference TRBV9 and TRBJ1-3, is as follows: DSGVTQTPKHLITATGQRVTLRCSPRSGDLSVYWYQQSLDQGLQFLIQYYNGEERAKGNILERFSAQQFPDLHSELNLSSLELGDSALYFCASSSRTGPGNTIYFGEGSWLTVV.